The text below deals with one TCR beta chain. Its antigen is unknown. The study ran its PCR with 60 Vbeta and 13 Jbeta primers. TCRdb's table, derived via immunoSEQ multiplex PCR, lists solely in-frame clones and lacks some. The sample holds 85,000 to 130,000 clones, more than 65% seen once. These data are taken from a study of cytomegalovirus exposure and HLA in healthy donors. Regarding the study as a whole: The classifier reportedly diagnosed cytomegalovirus status with high sensitivity and specificity.

V gave up 3 bases and J gave up 4 bases, with 4 bases separating them. The V gene's germline CDR1 is LNHDA and CDR2 SQIVND (reference sequence). This CDR3 has 12 amino acids. Sequencing was done on a sample of PBMCs. The genes are TRBV19 and TRBJ1-5; the D is unclear. The TCR comes from a woman aged 45-65 years in good health and CMV-seropositive. Here the CDR3 reads CASSITNQPQHF. DNA for the CDR3: TGTGCCAGTAGTATCACTAATCAGCCCCAGCATTTT.